A selection of T cell receptor beta chains follows, all from one sample in a study of blood T cell repertoires in COVID-19. The method was immunoSEQ multiplex PCR; TCRdb's version includes in-frame clones alone and lacks a portion of them. This sample has 250,000 to 400,000 clones; 85% occur once, and the top ten carry approximately 1.9%. What was sequenced was PBMCs or T cells enriched from blood (not recorded which). The receptors were gathered from a woman younger than 45 who had been exposed to COVID-19. Both conserved end residues are part of each CDR3. D genes are given only for firm matches. The size of a clone is reported for some rows only, either as once, few or many, or as a class for expanded clones.

TRBJ2-2	NA	TRBV2	NA	CARRSGGGTGELFF	TGTGCCCGTAGGAGTGGCGGCGGAACCGGGGAGCTGTTTTTT
TRBJ2-1	NA	TRBV11-1	NA	CASSLMRDGSYNEQFF	TGTGCCAGCAGCCTTATGCGGGATGGGTCCTACAATGAGCAGTTCTTC
TRBJ1-6	NA	TRBV28	few	CASSFGGYSPLHF	TGTGCCAGCAGTTTCGGGGGTTACTCACCCCTCCACTTT
TRBJ1-1	NA	TRBV6-5	NA	CASSNRENTEAFF	TGTGCCAGCAGTAACAGGGAAAACACTGAAGCTTTCTTT
TRBJ2-7	TRBD1	TRBV28	NA	CASSRTGTGSYEQYF	TGTGCCAGCAGTCGTACCGGGACAGGGTCCTACGAGCAGTACTTC
TRBJ1-4	NA	TRBV2	NA	CASLLGPNEKLFF	TGTGCCAGCCTCCTGGGCCCTAATGAAAAACTGTTTTTT
TRBJ2-4	NA	TRBV7-2	NA	CASSSREGANIQYF	TGTGCCAGCAGCTCCCGGGAGGGGGCAAACATTCAGTACTTC
TRBJ2-7	NA	TRBV5-1	NA	CASPIGGVDEQYF	TGCGCCAGCCCTATCGGAGGGGTGGACGAGCAGTACTTC
TRBJ2-7	NA	TRBV7-6	NA	CASSLPAGSYEQYF	TGTGCCAGCAGCTTACCAGCGGGCTCCTACGAGCAGTACTTC
TRBJ1-2	TRBD1	TRBV19	NA	CASRIPGTGDFYGYTF	TGTGCCAGTAGGATTCCCGGGACAGGTGACTTCTATGGCTACACCTTC
TRBJ2-5	TRBD1	TRBV13	NA	CASSLGQGSAETQYF	TGTGCCAGCAGCCTCGGACAGGGATCTGCAGAGACCCAGTACTTC
TRBJ2-2	NA	TRBV14	NA	CASSRTAHTGELFF	TGTGCCAGCAGCCGGACAGCCCATACCGGGGAGCTGTTTTTT
TRBJ1-3	NA	TRBV7-6	NA	CASSYASRALSGNTIYF	TGTGCCAGCAGCTATGCCTCCAGGGCTCTGTCTGGAAACACCATATATTTT
TRBJ2-3	NA	TRBV1	few	CTSSQVGLAGCTDTQYF	TGCACCAGCAGCCAAGTTGGGCTAGCGGGGTGCACAGATACGCAGTATTTT
TRBJ2-1	TRBD2	TRBV14	once	CASSQASSGRPGDEQFF	TGTGCCAGCAGCCAAGCTTCTAGCGGGAGGCCCGGGGATGAGCAGTTCTTC
TRBJ2-5	TRBD2	TRBV6-2/TRBV6-3	NA	CASSYSNNPLAGGPYQETQYF	TGTGCCAGCAGTTACTCGAATAATCCACTAGCGGGGGGGCCATACCAAGAGACCCAGTACTTC
TRBJ2-3	TRBD1	TRBV27	few	CASTSTGGISDTQYF	TGTGCCAGCACCTCCACAGGGGGTATTTCAGATACGCAGTATTTT
TRBJ2-1	TRBD1	TRBV15	NA	CASTDRRNWNEQFF	TGTGCCTCCACGGACAGGAGGAATTGGAATGAGCAGTTCTTC
TRBJ1-4	TRBD1	TRBV7-8	NA	CASSLYGQGGEKLFF	TGTGCCAGCAGTTTATATGGACAGGGAGGGGAAAAACTGTTTTTT
TRBJ1-2	NA	TRBV15	NA	CATSRDQGINYGYTF	TGTGCCACCAGCAGAGATCAGGGGATCAACTATGGCTACACCTTC
TRBJ1-5	TRBD1	TRBV20-1	NA	CSASEGQRDQPQHF	TGCAGTGCTAGTGAGGGACAGAGGGATCAGCCCCAGCATTTT
TRBJ2-1	TRBD2	TRBV18	NA	CASSPTSGSNEQFF	TGTGCCAGCTCACCGACTAGCGGGAGCAATGAGCAGTTCTTC
TRBJ1-4	NA	TRBV18	NA	CASSPGATNEKLFF	TGTGCCAGCTCCCCGGGAGCAACTAATGAAAAACTGTTTTTT
TRBJ1-3	NA	TRBV5-1	NA	CASSLDSHVFTGNTIYF	TGCGCCAGCAGCTTGGACAGCCACGTCTTTACTGGAAACACCATATATTTT
TRBJ2-1	TRBD2	TRBV6-4	NA	CASSDGTSGRGEQFF	TGTGCCAGCAGTGACGGGACTAGCGGGAGGGGTGAGCAGTTCTTC
TRBJ2-3	NA	TRBV5-1	once	CASNDPGFTDTQYF	TGCGCCAGCAACGATCCAGGTTTCACAGATACGCAGTATTTT
TRBJ2-5	TRBD2	TRBV7-9	NA	CASSSRTSGSAAQYF	TGTGCCAGCAGCTCTAGGACTAGCGGGAGTGCGGCCCAGTACTTC
TRBJ1-1	NA	TRBV28	NA	CASSQRIGVNTEAFF	TGTGCCAGCAGTCAGCGGATTGGGGTGAACACTGAAGCTTTCTTT
TRBJ1-1	NA	TRBV30	NA	CASSPGGFLAFF	TGTGCTTCATCCCCTGGGGGGTTCCTAGCTTTCTTT
TRBJ2-7	NA	TRBV2	NA	CASSDDRKNYEQYF	TGTGCCAGCAGTGATGACAGGAAAAACTACGAGCAGTACTTC
TRBJ1-2	TRBD1	TRBV23-1	NA	CASSQSGRGYGYTF	TGCGCCAGCAGTCAATCAGGCAGGGGGTATGGCTACACCTTC
TRBJ2-7	NA	TRBV24-1	NA	CATSDQGFGEQYF	TGTGCCACCAGTGATCAGGGGTTCGGGGAGCAGTACTTC
TRBJ2-6	NA	TRBV2	NA	CASSDRSGANVLTF	TGTGCCAGCAGTGACAGATCTGGGGCCAACGTCCTGACTTTC
TRBJ2-5	NA	TRBV4-3	NA	CASSQEGRGIGETQYF	TGCGCCAGCAGCCAAGAGGGAAGGGGGATAGGTGAGACCCAGTACTTC
TRBJ1-5	NA	TRBV7-2	NA	CASSLFGQPQHF	TGTGCCAGCAGCTTATTCGGTCAGCCCCAGCATTTT
TRBJ2-1	NA	TRBV5-1	NA	CASSLQGIYNEQFF	TGCGCCAGCAGCTTACAGGGTATCTACAATGAGCAGTTCTTC
TRBJ1-5	NA	TRBV28	NA	CASRQGNQPQHF	TGTGCCAGCAGACAGGGTAATCAGCCCCAGCATTTT
TRBJ2-5	NA	TRBV5-4	NA	CASSRDKETQYF	TGTGCCAGCAGCCGGGACAAGGAGACCCAGTACTTC
TRBJ2-3	NA	TRBV27	NA	CASSLRGGSTDTQYF	TGTGCCAGCAGTTTAAGGGGGGGGAGCACAGATACGCAGTATTTT
TRBJ2-5	NA	TRBV11-3	NA	CASSRRAGSEEETQYF	TGTGCCAGCAGCCGCCGGGCTGGTAGCGAAGAAGAGACCCAGTACTTC
TRBJ2-7	TRBD1	TRBV14	NA	CASSQGGQGFYEQYF	TGTGCCAGCAGCCAAGGAGGACAGGGCTTTTACGAGCAGTACTTC